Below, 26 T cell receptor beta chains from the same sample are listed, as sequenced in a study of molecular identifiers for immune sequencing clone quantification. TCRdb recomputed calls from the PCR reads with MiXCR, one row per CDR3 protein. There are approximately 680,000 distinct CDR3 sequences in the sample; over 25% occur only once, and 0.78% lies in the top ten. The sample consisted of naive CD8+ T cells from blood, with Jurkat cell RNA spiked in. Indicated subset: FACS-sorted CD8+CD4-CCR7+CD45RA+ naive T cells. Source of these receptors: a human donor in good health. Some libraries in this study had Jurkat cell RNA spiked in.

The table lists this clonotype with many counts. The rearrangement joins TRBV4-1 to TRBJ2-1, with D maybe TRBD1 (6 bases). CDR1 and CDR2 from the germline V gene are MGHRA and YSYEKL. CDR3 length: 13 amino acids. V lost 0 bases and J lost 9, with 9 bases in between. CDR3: CASSQDRGFEQFF. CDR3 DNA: TGCGCCAGCAGCCAAGATAGGGGGTTTGAGCAGTTCTTC.

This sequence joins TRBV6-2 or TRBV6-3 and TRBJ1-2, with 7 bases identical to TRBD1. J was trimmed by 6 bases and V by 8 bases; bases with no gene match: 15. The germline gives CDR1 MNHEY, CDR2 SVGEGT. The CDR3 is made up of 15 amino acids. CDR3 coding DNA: TGTGCCAGCCGCTTCCGGGACAGAGGCCCCAATGGCTACACCTTC. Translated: CASRFRDRGPNGYTF.

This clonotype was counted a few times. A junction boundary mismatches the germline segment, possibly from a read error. This chain's CDR3 is CASSLGYDKAPRF. The DNA for the CDR3 is TGTGCCAGCAGCTTAGGTTACGACAAGGCCCCCCGATTT. The chain joins TRBV7-2 to TRBJ1-1; no firm D call. This CDR3 region has 13 residues. Per germline, CDR1 SGHTA and CDR2 FQGNSA.

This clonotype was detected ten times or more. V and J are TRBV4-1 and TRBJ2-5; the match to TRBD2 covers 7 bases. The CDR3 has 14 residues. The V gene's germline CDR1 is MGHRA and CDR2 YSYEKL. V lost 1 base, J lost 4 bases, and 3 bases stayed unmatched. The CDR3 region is CASSQGLALETQYF. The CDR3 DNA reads TGCGCCAGCAGCCAAGGACTAGCCCTAGAGACCCAGTACTTC.

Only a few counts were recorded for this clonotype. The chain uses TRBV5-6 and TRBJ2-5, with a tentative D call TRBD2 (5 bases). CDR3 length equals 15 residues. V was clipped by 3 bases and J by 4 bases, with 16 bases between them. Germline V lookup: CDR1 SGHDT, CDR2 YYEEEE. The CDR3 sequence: CASSSFYLEGETQYF. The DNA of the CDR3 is TGTGCCAGCAGCTCTTTCTACTTAGAGGGAGAGACCCAGTACTTC.

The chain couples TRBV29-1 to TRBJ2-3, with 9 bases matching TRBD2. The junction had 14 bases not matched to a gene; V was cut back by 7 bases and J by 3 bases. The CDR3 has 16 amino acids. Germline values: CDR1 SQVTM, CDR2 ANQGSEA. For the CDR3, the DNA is TGCAGCGGGGCCGGGCGGGCGGGAGGGCCTACAGATACGCAGTATTTT. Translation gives CSGAGRAGGPTDTQYF.

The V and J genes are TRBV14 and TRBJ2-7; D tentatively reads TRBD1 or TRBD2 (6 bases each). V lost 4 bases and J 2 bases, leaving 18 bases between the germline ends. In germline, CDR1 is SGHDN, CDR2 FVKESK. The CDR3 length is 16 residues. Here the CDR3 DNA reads TGTGCCAGCAGCCGAGCTTCGGGGGCCCTCCCCTACGAGCAGTACTTC. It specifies CASSRASGALPYEQYF.

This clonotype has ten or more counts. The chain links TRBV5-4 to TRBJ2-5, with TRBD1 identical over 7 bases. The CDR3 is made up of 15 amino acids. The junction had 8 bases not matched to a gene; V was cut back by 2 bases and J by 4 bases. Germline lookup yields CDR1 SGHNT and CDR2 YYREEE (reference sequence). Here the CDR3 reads CASSFTGDARETQYF. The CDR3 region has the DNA TGTGCCAGCAGCTTTACAGGGGATGCGCGAGAGACCCAGTACTTC. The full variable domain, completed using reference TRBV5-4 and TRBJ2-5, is ETGVTQSPTHLIKTRGQQVTLRCSSQSGHNTVSWYQQALGQGPQFIFQYYREEENGRGNFPPRFSGLQFPNYSSELNVNALELDDSALYLCASSFTGDARETQYFGPGTRLLVL.

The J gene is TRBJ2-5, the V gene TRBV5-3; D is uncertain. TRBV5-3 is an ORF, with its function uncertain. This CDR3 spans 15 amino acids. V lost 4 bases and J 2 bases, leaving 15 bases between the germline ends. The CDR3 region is CARSDWDGPQETQYF. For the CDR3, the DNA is TGTGCCAGAAGCGATTGGGATGGGCCGCAAGAGACCCAGTACTTC.

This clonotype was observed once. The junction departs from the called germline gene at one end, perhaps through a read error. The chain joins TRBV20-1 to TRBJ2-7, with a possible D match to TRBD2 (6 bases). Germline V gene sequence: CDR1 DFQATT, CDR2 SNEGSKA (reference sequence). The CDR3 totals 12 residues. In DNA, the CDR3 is TGCAGTGCTAGCGGGGGAAGCTACGCGCAGTACTTC. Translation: CSASGGSYAQYF.

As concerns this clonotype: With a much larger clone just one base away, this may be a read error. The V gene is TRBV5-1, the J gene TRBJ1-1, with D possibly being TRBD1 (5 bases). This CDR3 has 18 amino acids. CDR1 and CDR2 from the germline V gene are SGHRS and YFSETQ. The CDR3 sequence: CASSSPTGTRTMNTEVFF. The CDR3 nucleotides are TGCGCCAGCAGTAGTCCTACAGGTACAAGAACTATGAACACTGAAGTTTTCTTT.

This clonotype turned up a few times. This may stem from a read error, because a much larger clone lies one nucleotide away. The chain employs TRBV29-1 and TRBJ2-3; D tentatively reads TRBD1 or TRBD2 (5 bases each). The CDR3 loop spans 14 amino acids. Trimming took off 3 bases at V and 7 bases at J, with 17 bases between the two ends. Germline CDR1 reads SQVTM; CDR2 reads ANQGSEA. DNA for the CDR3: TGCAGCGTTGAGGGTTACGGGGACCTGAATACGCAGTATTTT. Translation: CSVEGYGDLNTQYF.

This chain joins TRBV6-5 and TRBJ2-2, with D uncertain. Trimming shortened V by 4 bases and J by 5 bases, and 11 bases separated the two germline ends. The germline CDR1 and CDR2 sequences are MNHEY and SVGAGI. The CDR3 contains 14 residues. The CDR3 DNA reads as TGTGCCAGCAGTTCTTTTTCCCTTACCGGGGAGCTGTTTTTT. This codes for CASSSFSLTGELFF.

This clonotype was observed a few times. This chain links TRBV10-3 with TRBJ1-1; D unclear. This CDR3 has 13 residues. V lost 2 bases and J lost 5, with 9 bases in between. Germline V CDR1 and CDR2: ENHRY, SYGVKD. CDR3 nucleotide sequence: TGTGCCATCAGTGAGAATTGGAGTACTGAAGCTTTCTTT. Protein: CAISENWSTEAFF.

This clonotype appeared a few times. In DNA, the CDR3 is TGTGCCAGCAGCCCACTAGCGGGGGGGACCTACAATGAGCAGTTCTTC. It translates to CASSPLAGGTYNEQFF. V is TRBV7-9 and J is TRBJ2-1; 13 bases are shared with TRBD2. The junction had 3 bases not matched to a gene; V was cut back by 5 bases and J by 2 bases. Germline V lookup: CDR1 SEHNR, CDR2 FQNEAQ (reference sequence). The CDR3 consists of 16 residues.

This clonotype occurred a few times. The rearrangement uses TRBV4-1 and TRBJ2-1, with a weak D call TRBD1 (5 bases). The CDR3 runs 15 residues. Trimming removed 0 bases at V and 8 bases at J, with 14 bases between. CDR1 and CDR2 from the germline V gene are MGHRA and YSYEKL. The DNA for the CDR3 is TGCGCCAGCAGCCAAGAGGCAGGCAGGGTCGATGAGCAGTTCTTC. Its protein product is CASSQEAGRVDEQFF.

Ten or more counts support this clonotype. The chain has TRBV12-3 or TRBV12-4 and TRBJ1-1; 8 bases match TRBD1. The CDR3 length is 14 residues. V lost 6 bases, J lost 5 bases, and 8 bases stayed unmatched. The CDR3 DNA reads TGTGCCAGCAGCCCTCAGGGACAGGTGACTGAAGCTTTCTTT. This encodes CASSPQGQVTEAFF.

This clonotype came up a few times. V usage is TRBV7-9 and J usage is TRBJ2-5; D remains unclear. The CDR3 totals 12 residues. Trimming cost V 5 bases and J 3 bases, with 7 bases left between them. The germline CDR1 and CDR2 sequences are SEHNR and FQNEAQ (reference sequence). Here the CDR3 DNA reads TGTGCCAGCAGCGGAATAGAAGAGACCCAGTACTTC. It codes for CASSGIEETQYF.

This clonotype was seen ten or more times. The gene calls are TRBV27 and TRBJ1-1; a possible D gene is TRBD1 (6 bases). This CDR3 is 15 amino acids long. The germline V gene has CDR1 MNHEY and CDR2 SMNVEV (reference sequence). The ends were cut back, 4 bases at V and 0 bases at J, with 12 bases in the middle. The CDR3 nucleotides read TGTGCCAGCAGTTCTATCGACAGGTTGAACACTGAAGCTTTCTTT. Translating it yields CASSSIDRLNTEAFF.

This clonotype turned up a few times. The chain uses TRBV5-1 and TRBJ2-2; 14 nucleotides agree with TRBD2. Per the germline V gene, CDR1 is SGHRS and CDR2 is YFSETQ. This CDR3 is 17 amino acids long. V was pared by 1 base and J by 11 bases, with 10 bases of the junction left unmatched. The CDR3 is CASSLTGLAGGQHELFF. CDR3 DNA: TGCGCCAGCAGCTTGACCGGACTAGCGGGGGGCCAACACGAGCTGTTTTTT. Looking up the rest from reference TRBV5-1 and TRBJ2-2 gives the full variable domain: KAGVTQTPRYLIKTRGQQVTLSCSPISGHRSVSWYQQTPGQGLQFLFEYFSETQRNKGNFPGRFSGRQFSNSRSEMNVSTLELGDSALYLCASSLTGLAGGQHELFFGEGSRLTVL.

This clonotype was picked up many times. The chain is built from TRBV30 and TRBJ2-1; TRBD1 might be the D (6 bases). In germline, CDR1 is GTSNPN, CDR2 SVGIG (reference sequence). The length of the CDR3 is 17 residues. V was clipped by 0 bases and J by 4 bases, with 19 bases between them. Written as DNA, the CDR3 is TGTGCCTGGAGTGTAGCCCTTGGTATGGGGGCATACAATGAGCAGTTCTTC. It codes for CAWSVALGMGAYNEQFF.

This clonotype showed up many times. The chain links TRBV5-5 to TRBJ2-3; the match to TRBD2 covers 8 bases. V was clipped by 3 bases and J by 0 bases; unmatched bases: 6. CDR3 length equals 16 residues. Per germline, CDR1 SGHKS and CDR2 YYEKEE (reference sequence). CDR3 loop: CASSSIAGTSTDTQYF. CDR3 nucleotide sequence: TGTGCCAGCAGCTCCATAGCGGGGACTAGCACAGATACGCAGTATTTT.

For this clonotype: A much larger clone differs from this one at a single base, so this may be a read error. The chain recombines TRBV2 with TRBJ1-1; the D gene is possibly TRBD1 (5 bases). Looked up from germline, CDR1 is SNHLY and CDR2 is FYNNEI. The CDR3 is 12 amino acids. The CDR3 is CATRGSHTEAFF. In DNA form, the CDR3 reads TGTGCGACCCGGGGCAGCCACACTGAAGCTTTCTTT.

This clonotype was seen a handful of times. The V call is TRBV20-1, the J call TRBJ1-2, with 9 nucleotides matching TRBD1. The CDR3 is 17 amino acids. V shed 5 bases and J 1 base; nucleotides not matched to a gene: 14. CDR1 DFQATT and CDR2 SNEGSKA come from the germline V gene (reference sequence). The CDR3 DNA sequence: TGCAGTGCTCTACCGGGACAGGGCCCCCCATATAACTATGGCTACACCTTC. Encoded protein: CSALPGQGPPYNYGYTF.

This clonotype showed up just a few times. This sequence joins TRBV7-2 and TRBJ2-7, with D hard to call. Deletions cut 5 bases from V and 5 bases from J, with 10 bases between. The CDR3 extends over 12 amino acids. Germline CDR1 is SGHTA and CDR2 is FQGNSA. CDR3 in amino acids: CASSPPDHEQYF. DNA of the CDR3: TGTGCCAGCAGCCCGCCGGACCACGAGCAGTACTTC.

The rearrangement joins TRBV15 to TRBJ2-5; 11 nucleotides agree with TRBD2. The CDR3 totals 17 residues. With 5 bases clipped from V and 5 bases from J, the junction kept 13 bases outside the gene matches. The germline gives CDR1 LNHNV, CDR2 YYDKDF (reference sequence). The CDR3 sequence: CATSASPASGGRETQYF. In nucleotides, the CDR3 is TGTGCCACCAGCGCTTCTCCGGCTAGCGGGGGGCGGGAGACCCAGTACTTC.